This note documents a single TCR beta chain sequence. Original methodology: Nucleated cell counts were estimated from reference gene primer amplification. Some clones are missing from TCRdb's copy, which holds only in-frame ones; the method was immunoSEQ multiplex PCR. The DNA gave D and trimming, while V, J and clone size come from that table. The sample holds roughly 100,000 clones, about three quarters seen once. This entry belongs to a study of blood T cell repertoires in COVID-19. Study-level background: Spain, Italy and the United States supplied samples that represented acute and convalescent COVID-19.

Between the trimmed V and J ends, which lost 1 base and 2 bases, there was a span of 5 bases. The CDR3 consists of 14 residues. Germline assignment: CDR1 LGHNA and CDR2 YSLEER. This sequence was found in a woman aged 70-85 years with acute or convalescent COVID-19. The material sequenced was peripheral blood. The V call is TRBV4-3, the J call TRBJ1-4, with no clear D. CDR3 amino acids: CASSQGRTNEKLFF. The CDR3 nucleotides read TGCGCCAGCAGCCAAGGCAGGACTAATGAAAAACTGTTTTTT.